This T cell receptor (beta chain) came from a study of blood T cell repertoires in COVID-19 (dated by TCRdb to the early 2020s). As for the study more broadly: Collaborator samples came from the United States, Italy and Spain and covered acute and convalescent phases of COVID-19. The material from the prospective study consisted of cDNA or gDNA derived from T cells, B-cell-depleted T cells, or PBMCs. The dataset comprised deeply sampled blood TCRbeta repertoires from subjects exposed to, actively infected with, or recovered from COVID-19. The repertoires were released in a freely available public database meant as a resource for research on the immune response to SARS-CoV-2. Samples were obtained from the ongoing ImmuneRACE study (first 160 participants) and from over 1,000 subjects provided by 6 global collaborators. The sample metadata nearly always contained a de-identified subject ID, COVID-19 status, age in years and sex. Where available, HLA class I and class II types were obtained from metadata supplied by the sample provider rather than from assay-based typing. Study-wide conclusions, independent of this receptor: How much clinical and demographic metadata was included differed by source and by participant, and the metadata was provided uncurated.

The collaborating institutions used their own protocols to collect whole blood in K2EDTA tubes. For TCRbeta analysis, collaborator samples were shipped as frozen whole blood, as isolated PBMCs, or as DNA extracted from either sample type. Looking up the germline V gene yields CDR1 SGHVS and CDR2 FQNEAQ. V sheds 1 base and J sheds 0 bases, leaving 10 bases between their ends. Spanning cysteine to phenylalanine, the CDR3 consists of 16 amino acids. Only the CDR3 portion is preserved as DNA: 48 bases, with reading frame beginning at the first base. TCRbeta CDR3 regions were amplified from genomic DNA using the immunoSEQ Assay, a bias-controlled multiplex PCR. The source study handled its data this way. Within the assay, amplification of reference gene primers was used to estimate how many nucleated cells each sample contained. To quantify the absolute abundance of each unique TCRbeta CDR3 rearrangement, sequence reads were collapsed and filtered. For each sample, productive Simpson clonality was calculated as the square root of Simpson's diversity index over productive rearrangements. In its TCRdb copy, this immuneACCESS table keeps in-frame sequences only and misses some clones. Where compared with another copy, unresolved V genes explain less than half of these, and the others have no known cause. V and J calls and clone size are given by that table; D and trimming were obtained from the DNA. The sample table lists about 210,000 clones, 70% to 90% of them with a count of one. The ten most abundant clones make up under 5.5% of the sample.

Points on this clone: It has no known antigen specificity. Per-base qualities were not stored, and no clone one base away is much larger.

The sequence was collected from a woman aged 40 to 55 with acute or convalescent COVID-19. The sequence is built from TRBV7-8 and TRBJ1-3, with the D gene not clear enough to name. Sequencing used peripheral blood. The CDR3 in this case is CASSLGRSFSGNTIYF. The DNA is TGTGCCAGCAGCTTAGGGAGATCCTTCTCTGGAAACACCATATATTTT.